This note documents a single T cell receptor beta chain sequence. Trimming at V came to 0 bases and at J to 4 bases, leaving 8 bases not matched to a gene. In germline, CDR1 is MNHEY, CDR2 SMNVEV (reference sequence). This CDR3 is built from 16 residues. This entry belongs to a study of blood T cell repertoires in COVID-19. Data came from immunoSEQ multiplex PCR; TCRdb stores just in-frame clones and leaves some out. The profile shows 200,000 to 300,000 clones, about 83% of them singletons. The receptor was isolated from a human donor in a cohort sampled during active COVID-19. J is TRBJ1-2 and V is TRBV27, with 7 nucleotides matching TRBD1. Sequencing input: peripheral blood. The CDR3 DNA reads as TGTGCCAGCAGTTTATCGTTCGGGACAGCGCTCTATGGCTACACCTTC. Protein: CASSLSFGTALYGYTF.